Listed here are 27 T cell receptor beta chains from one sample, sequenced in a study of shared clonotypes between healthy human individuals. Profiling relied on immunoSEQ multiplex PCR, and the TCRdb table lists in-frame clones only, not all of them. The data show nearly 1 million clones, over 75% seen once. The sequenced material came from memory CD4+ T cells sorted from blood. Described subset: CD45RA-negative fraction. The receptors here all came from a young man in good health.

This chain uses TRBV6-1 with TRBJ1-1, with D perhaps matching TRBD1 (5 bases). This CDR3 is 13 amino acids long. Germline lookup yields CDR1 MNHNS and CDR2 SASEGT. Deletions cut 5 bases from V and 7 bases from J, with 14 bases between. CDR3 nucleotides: TGTGCCAGCAGTTTCTCTGACGGGGGTGAAGCTTTCTTT. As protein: CASSFSDGGEAFF.

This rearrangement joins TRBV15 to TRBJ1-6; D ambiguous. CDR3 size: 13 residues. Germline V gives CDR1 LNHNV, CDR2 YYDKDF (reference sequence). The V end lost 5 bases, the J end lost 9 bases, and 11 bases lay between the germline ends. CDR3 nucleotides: TGTGCCACCAGCGGATCTCCGAGTTCACCCCTCCACTTT. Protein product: CATSGSPSSPLHF.

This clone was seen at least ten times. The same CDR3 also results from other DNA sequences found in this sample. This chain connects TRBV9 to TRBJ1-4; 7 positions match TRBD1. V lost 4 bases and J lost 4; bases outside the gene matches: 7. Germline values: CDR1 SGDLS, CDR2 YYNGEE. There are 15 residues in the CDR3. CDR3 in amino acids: CASSPTGDYNEKLFF. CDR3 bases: TGTGCCAGCAGCCCAACAGGGGATTATAATGAAAAACTGTTTTTT.

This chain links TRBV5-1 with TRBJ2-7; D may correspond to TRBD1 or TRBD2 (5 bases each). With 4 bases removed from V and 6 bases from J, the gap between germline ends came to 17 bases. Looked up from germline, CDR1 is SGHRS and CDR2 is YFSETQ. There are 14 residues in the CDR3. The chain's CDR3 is CASSLRDLSGEQYF. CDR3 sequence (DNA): TGCGCCAGCAGCCTCCGGGACCTTTCAGGCGAGCAGTACTTC.

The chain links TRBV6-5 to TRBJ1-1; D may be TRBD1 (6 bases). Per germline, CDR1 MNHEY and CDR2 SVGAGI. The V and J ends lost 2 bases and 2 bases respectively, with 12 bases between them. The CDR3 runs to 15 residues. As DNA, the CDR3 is TGTGCCAGCAGTTACCAATGGACAGCCAACACTGAAGCTTTCTTT. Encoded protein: CASSYQWTANTEAFF.

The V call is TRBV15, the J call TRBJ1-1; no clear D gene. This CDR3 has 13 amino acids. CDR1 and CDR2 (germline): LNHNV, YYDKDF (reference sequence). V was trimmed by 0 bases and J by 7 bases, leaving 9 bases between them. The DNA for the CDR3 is TGTGCCACCAGCAGAGATGAAGGGAATGAAGCTTTCTTT. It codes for CATSRDEGNEAFF.

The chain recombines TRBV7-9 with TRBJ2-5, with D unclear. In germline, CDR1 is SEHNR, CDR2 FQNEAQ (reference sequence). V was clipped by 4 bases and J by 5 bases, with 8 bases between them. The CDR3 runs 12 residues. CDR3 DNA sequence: TGTGCCAGCAGCTACCTCGGGGAGACCCAGTACTTC. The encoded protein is CASSYLGETQYF.

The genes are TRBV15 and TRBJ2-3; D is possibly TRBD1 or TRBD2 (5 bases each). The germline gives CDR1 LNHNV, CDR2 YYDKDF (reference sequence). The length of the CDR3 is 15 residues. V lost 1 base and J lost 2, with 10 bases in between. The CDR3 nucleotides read TGTGCCACCAGCAGAGGTGGGACGTCCACAGATACGCAGTATTTT. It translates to CATSRGGTSTDTQYF.

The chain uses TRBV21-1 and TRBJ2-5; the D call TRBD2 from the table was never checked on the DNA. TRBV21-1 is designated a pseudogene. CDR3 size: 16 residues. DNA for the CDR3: TGTGCCAGCAGCAGTAGCGGGGGGGCCTCCCGGGAGACCCAGTACTTC. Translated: CASSSSGGASRETQYF.

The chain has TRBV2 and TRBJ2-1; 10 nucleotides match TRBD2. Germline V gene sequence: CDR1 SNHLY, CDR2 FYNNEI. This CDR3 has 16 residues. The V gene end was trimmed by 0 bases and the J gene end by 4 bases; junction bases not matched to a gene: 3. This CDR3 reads CASSEATAGGYNEQFF. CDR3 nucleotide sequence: TGTGCCAGCAGTGAAGCGACAGCGGGAGGGTACAATGAGCAGTTCTTC.

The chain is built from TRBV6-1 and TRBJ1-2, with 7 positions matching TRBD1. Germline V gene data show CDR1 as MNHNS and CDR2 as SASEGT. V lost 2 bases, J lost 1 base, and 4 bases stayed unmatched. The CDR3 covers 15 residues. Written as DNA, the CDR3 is TGTGCCAGCAGTGAATCGGCAGGGGGTAACTATGGCTACACCTTC. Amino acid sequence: CASSESAGGNYGYTF.

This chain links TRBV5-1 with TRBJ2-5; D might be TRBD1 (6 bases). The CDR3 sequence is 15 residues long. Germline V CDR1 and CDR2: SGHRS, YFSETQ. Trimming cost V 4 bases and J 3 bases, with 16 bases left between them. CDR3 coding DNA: TGCGCCAGCAGCAGCGACAGGATAGGGGAAGAGACCCAGTACTTC. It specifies CASSSDRIGEETQYF.

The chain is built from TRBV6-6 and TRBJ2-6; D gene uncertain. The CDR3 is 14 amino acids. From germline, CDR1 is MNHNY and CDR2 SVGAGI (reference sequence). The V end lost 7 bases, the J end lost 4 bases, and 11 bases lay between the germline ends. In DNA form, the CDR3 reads TGTGCCAGCATTAGGGATTCCGGGGCCAACGTCCTGACTTTC. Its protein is CASIRDSGANVLTF.

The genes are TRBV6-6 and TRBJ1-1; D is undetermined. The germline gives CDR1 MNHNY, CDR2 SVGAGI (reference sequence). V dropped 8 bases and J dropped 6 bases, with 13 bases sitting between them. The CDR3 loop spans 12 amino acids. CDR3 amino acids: CASSSPGAEAFF. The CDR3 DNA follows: TGTGCCAGCTCCAGCCCCGGGGCTGAAGCTTTCTTT.

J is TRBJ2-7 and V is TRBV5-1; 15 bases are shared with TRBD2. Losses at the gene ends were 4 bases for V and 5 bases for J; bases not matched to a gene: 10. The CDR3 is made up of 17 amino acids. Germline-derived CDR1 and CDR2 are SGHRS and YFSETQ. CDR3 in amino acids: CASSHGLAGGPVHEQYF. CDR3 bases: TGCGCCAGCAGCCACGGACTAGCGGGAGGGCCTGTCCACGAGCAGTACTTC.

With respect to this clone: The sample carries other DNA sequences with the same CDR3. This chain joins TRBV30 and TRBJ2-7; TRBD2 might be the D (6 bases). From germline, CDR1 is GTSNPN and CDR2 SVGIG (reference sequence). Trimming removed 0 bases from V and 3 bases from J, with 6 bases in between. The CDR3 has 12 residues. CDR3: CAWSVAGYEQYF. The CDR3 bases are TGTGCCTGGAGTGTAGCGGGCTACGAGCAGTACTTC.

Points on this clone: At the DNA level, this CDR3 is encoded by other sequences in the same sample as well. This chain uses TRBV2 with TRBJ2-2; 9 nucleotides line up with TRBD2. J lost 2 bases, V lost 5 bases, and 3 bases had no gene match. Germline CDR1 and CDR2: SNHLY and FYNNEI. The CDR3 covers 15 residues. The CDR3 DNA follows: TGTGCCAGCAGTCCGACTAGCGGCAACACCGGGGAGCTGTTTTTT. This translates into CASSPTSGNTGELFF.

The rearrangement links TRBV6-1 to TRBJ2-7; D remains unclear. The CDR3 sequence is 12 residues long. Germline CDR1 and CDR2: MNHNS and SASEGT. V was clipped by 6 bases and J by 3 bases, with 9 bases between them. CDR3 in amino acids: CASRTTIYEQYF. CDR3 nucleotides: TGTGCCAGCAGAACTACGATCTACGAGCAGTACTTC.

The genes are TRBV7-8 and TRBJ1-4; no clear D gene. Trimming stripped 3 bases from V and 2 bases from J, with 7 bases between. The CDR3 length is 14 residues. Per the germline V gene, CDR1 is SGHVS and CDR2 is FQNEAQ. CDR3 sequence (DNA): TGTGCCAGCAGCTTGGGGTTTACTAATGAAAAACTGTTTTTT. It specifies CASSLGFTNEKLFF.

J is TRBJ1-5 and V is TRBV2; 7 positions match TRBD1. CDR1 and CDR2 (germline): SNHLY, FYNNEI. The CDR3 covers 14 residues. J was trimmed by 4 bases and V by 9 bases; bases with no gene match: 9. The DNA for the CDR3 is TGTGCCAGTTCACAGGGGCCGGTTAATCAGCCCCAGCATTTT. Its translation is CASSQGPVNQPQHF. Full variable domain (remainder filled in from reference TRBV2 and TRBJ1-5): EPEVTQTPSHQVTQMGQEVILRCVPISNHLYFYWYRQILGQKVEFLVSFYNNEISEKSEIFDDQFSVERPDGSNFTLKIRSTKLEDSAMYFCASSQGPVNQPQHFGDGTRLSIL.

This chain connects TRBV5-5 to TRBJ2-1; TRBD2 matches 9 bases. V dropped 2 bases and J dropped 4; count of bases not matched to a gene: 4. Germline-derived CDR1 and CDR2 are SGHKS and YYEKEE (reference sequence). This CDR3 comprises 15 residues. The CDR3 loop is CASSLLAGRYNEQFF. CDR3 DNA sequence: TGTGCCAGCAGCTTACTAGCGGGTCGATACAATGAGCAGTTCTTC.

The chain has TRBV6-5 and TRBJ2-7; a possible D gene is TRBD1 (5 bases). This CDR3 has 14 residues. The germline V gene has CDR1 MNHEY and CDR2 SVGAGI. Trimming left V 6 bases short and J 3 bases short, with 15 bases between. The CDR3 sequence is CASSNTNQGYEQYF. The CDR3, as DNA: TGTGCCAGCAGCAACACAAACCAGGGCTACGAGCAGTACTTC.

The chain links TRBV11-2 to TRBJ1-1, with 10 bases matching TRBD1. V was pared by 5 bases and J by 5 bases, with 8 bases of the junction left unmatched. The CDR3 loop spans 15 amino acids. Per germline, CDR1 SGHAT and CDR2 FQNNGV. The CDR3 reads CASSPRQGAQTEAFF. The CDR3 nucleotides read TGTGCCAGCAGCCCAAGACAGGGGGCGCAGACTGAAGCTTTCTTT.

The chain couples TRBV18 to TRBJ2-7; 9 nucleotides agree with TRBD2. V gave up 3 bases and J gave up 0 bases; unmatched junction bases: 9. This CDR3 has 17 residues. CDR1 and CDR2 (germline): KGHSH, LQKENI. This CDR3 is CASSPTSGWRPSYEQYF. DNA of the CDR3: TGTGCCAGCTCACCCACTAGCGGGTGGCGCCCCTCCTACGAGCAGTACTTC.

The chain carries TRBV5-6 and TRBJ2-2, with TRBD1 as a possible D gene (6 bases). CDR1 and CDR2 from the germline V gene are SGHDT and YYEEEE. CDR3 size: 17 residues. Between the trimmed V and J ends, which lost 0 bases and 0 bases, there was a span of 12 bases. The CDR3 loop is CASSLATGLPNTGELFF. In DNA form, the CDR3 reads TGTGCCAGCAGCTTGGCGACAGGCCTACCGAACACCGGGGAGCTGTTTTTT.

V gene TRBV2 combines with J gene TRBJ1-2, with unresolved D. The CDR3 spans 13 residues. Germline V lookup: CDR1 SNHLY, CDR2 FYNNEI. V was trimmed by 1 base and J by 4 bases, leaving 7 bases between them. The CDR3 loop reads CASSEGIGYGYTF. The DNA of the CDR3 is TGTGCCAGCAGTGAAGGGATTGGCTATGGCTACACCTTC.

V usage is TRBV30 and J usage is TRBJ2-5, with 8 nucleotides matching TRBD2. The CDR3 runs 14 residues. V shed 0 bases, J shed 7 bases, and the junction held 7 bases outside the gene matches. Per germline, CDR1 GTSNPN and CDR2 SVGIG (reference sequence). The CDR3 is CAWSVHGGAGTQYF. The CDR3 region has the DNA TGTGCCTGGAGTGTTCACGGGGGGGCCGGGACCCAGTACTTC.